This T cell receptor beta chain was profiled in a study of blood T cell repertoires in COVID-19. Germline V gene data show CDR1 as MNHEY and CDR2 as SVGAGI. CDR3 length: 14 amino acids. Deletions cut 3 bases from V and 5 bases from J, with 13 bases between. Data came from immunoSEQ multiplex PCR; TCRdb stores just in-frame clones and leaves some out. Of 300,000 to 450,000 clones in the sample, roughly 86% were seen once. The sequenced sample consisted of PBMCs or T cells enriched from blood (not recorded which). The receptor comes from a man in his thirties or forties who had recovered from COVID-19. This chain connects TRBV6-5 to TRBJ2-5, with D perhaps TRBD2 (6 bases). CDR3 DNA sequence: TGTGCCAGCAGTTATCGGGGGATAGAGGAGACCCAGTACTTC. Protein product: CASSYRGIEETQYF.